The entry below describes one TCR beta chain. Its antigen is not known. The sample belongs to a study of T cells in Graves' hyperthyroidism and ophthalmopathy. TCR beta CDR3 sequences were amplified from RNA transcripts. Primed by the HTBI set, a first-round RT-PCR was run on the TCR CDR3. TCRdb reanalysed the multiplex PCR reads using MiXCR and keeps one entry per CDR3 protein. The table has about half a million distinct CDR3 sequences, about 16% seen once. Lactation, pregnancy, other autoimmune disease or uncontrolled infection excluded patients. This CDR3 region has 20 residues. The germline gives CDR1 ENHRY, CDR2 SYGVKD. V lost 0 bases and J 0 bases, leaving 18 bases between the germline ends. Study-wide results and caveats: Appearing also in blood were most of the thyroid clonotypes expanded above 0.001.

The J gene is TRBJ2-6, the V gene TRBV10-3; D is perhaps TRBD1 (6 bases). The sequencing input was blood. This TCR was sampled from a woman younger than 45 with Graves' ophthalmopathy. This CDR3 is CAISESGPRGPSSGANVLTF. The CDR3 DNA sequence: TGTGCCATCAGTGAGTCGGGCCCCAGGGGCCCGAGCTCTGGGGCCAACGTCCTGACTTTC.